What follows are 15 T cell receptor beta chains derived from one specimen sequenced in a study of identical twins. TCRdb re-called the 5' RACE reads through MiXCR, storing one row per CDR3 protein. The table shows about 340,000 distinct CDR3 sequences, with roughly 9% occurring only once. Sequencing was carried out using naive T cells sorted from blood. These receptors all stem from a woman aged 45-65 years in good health.

The chain has TRBV6-2 or TRBV6-3 and TRBJ2-4; 7 bases map to TRBD2. The germline V gene encodes CDR1 MNHEY and CDR2 SVGEGT. V shed 5 bases and J 1 base; nucleotides not matched to a gene: 5. This CDR3 comprises 15 residues. CDR3 sequence reads: CASSHGLDAKNIQYF. As DNA, the CDR3 is TGTGCCAGCAGTCACGGACTAGATGCCAAAAACATTCAGTACTTC.

This clonotype was seen many times. The chain links TRBV15 to TRBJ2-6; D remains unclear. Trimming stripped 4 bases from V and 0 bases from J, with 4 bases between. The germline V gene has CDR1 LNHNV and CDR2 YYDKDF (reference sequence). The length of the CDR3 is 14 residues. The CDR3 loop is CATSMGSGANVLTF. Here the CDR3 DNA reads TGTGCCACCAGCATGGGCTCTGGGGCCAACGTCCTGACTTTC.

There are many counts of this clonotype. The V call is TRBV20-1, the J call TRBJ2-1; 7 nucleotides match TRBD2. The CDR3 is made up of 14 amino acids. Looked up from germline, CDR1 is DFQATT and CDR2 is SNEGSKA (reference sequence). Trimming cost V 3 bases and J 0 bases; bases outside gene matches: 2. The CDR3 reads CSASRGSSYNEQFF. As DNA, the CDR3 is TGCAGTGCTAGTCGCGGGAGCTCCTACAATGAGCAGTTCTTC.

This clonotype was counted a few times. This sequence joins TRBV12-3 or TRBV12-4 and TRBJ2-7, with 7 bases identical to TRBD2. The V segment lost 6 bases and the J segment 3 bases; nucleotides outside the gene matches: 5. The CDR3 is made up of 13 amino acids. This CDR3 is CASSTGGRYEQYF. The DNA for the CDR3 is TGTGCCAGCAGCACGGGAGGCCGCTACGAGCAGTACTTC.

This rearrangement joins TRBV9 to TRBJ2-2; the match to TRBD1 covers 8 bases. J gave up 6 bases and V 1 base, and 5 bases lay outside the gene matches. The CDR3 sequence is 15 residues long. Germline CDR1 and CDR2: SGDLS and YYNGEE. The CDR3 region has the DNA TGTGCCAGCAGCGTATTCGCACAGGGGGCCGGGGAGCTGTTTTTT. Protein product: CASSVFAQGAGELFF.

This rearrangement joins TRBV30 to TRBJ2-6, with a possible D match to TRBD1 (5 bases). Germline V gene data show CDR1 as GTSNPN and CDR2 as SVGIG (reference sequence). The CDR3 length is 17 residues. Trimming took off 3 bases at V and 0 bases at J, with 15 bases between the two ends. CDR3 in DNA: TGTGCCTGGAGCGCAGGGAAGATCCCCTCTGGGGCCAACGTCCTGACTTTC. Its protein product is CAWSAGKIPSGANVLTF.

There are a few counts of this clonotype. The rearrangement joins TRBV7-2 to TRBJ2-5; D call uncertain. CDR3 length: 15 amino acids. Trimming left V 2 bases short and J 2 bases short, with 12 bases between. Germline assignment: CDR1 SGHTA and CDR2 FQGNSA. CDR3 amino acids: CASSLSGRIQETQYF. The CDR3, as DNA: TGTGCCAGCAGCTTATCCGGACGTATACAAGAGACCCAGTACTTC.

The gene calls are TRBV29-1 and TRBJ2-5, with D possibly being TRBD2 (6 bases). This CDR3 contains 13 residues. Between the trimmed V and J ends, which lost 4 bases and 7 bases, there was a span of 16 bases. Per germline, CDR1 SQVTM and CDR2 ANQGSEA. CDR3 loop: CSVAGVLLWTQYF. CDR3 DNA: TGCAGCGTTGCGGGGGTACTACTTTGGACCCAGTACTTC.

The rearrangement links TRBV24-1 to TRBJ1-5; no firm D call. V lost 2 bases and J 3 bases, leaving 13 bases between the germline ends. Per the germline V gene, CDR1 is KGHDR and CDR2 is SFDVKD. This CDR3 is built from 16 residues. The CDR3 nucleotides read TGTGCCACCAGTGATTCCCGAGGGTGGGCCAATCAGCCCCAGCATTTT. As protein: CATSDSRGWANQPQHF.

As regards this clonotype: Mismatch with germline at one junction end may stem from a read error. The genes are TRBV27 and TRBJ2-2, with 15 positions matching TRBD2. This CDR3 has 19 residues. The V gene's germline CDR1 is MNHEY and CDR2 SMNVEV (reference sequence). The CDR3 DNA follows: TGTGCCAACAGTTCCTTAGGACTAGCGGGAGGGACGGGCACCGGGGAGCTGTTTTTT. It codes for CANSSLGLAGGTGTGELFF.

This clonotype came up many times. The V and J genes are TRBV24-1 and TRBJ2-5, with 9 nucleotides matching TRBD1. The length of the CDR3 is 14 residues. Germline assignment: CDR1 KGHDR and CDR2 SFDVKD. Losses at the gene ends were 10 bases for V and 1 base for J; bases not matched to a gene: 6. CDR3 protein: CATSTGGFQETQYF. The DNA for the CDR3 is TGTGCCACTTCGACAGGGGGTTTCCAAGAGACCCAGTACTTC.

The chain combines TRBV5-1 with TRBJ2-5, with 7 bases fitting TRBD2. The germline CDR1 and CDR2 sequences are SGHRS and YFSETQ. V trimming: 2 bases; J trimming: 5 bases; junction bases outside the gene matches: 9. The CDR3 has 15 residues. This CDR3 is CASSLSGTETETQYF. The CDR3 DNA is TGCGCCAGCAGCTTAAGCGGGACGGAAACGGAGACCCAGTACTTC.

This clonotype has ten or more counts. The chain couples TRBV7-9 to TRBJ2-7; TRBD1 might be the D (5 bases). The CDR3 has 15 residues. CDR1 is SEHNR, CDR2 FQNEAQ, per germline (reference sequence). Trimming shortened V by 5 bases and J by 1 base, and 15 bases separated the two germline ends. The CDR3 spells CASSGPGHPSYEQYV. CDR3 nucleotides: TGTGCCAGCAGCGGACCCGGACACCCTTCCTACGAGCAGTACGTC.

DNA for the CDR3: TGCGCCAGCAGCTTCGGGACCGGCCCCCCCAATGAGCAGTTCTTC. Amino acid sequence: CASSFGTGPPNEQFF. This chain uses TRBV5-1 with TRBJ2-1, with D tentatively TRBD1 or TRBD2 (5 bases each). Trimming stripped 2 bases from V and 6 bases from J, with 15 bases between. Germline V gene data show CDR1 as SGHRS and CDR2 as YFSETQ. This CDR3 comprises 15 residues.

The chain joins TRBV28 to TRBJ2-5; 12 bases are shared with TRBD2. V was pared by 5 bases and J by 2 bases, with 6 bases of the junction left unmatched. Germline CDR1 MDHEN, CDR2 SYDVKM. CDR3 length: 16 residues. The CDR3 sequence is CASSTTSGRPQETQYF. The CDR3 nucleotides are TGTGCCAGCAGTACGACTAGCGGGAGACCGCAAGAGACCCAGTACTTC.